This T cell receptor beta chain was identified in a study of identical twins. The CDR3 extends over 16 amino acids. V gave up 1 base and J gave up 9 bases; unmatched junction bases: 10. CDR1 and CDR2 from the germline V gene are MGHDK and SYGVNS. In TCRdb, the 5' RACE reads were re-called with MiXCR into one record per CDR3 protein. The table lists approximately 260,000 distinct CDR3 sequences, about 8% of them singletons, with less than 4% in the top ten. The same data also contributed to another study, on yellow fever vaccine responses in identical twins.

The sample was CD8+ T cells sorted from blood. This receptor was obtained from a woman in her late teens or twenties in good health. V is TRBV25-1 and J is TRBJ2-1; the match to TRBD2 covers 9 bases. This CDR3 is CASSELGAGGWGEQFF. The CDR3 DNA reads TGTGCCAGCAGTGAATTAGGTGCGGGGGGGTGGGGTGAGCAGTTCTTC.